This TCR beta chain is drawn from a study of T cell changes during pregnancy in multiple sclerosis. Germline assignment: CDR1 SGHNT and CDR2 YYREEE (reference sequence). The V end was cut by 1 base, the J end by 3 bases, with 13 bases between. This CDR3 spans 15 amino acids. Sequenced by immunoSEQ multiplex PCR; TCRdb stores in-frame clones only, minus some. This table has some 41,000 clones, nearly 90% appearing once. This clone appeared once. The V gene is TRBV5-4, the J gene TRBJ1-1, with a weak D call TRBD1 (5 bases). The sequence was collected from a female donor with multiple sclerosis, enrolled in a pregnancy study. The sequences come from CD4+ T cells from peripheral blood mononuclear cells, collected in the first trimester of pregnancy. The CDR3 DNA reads TGTGCCAGCAGCTTGTATGATCAGGGTCACACTGAAGCTTTCTTT. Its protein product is CASSLYDQGHTEAFF. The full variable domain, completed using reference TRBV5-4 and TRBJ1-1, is ETGVTQSPTHLIKTRGQQVTLRCSSQSGHNTVSWYQQALGQGPQFIFQYYREEENGRGNFPPRFSGLQFPNYSSELNVNALELDDSALYLCASSLYDQGHTEAFFGQGTRLTVV.